Presented here are 3 T cell receptor beta chains from one specimen sequenced in a study of graft-versus-host responses after intestinal transplantation (dated by TCRdb to the early 2020s). The library was produced with the immunoSEQ multiplex PCR assay. TCRdb took this table from immuneACCESS and kept in-frame rearrangements with V and J called. Such tables lack part of the clones; where checked against another copy, unresolved V genes explain under half of the gap, and the rest is unexplained. In all, the sample holds 60,000 or so clones, and approximately 89% of those were seen once. The ten largest clones capture more than 2.5% of the sample. The sequencing used PBMCs, collected about 4 months after intestinal transplantation. The receptors were gathered from a human patient who received an intestinal transplant, so some T cells may come from the graft donor.

The rearrangement links TRBV4-1 to TRBJ1-1, with a tentative D call TRBD1 (6 bases). CDR1 is MGHRA and CDR2 is YSYEKL in the germline V gene. Trimming removed 5 bases from V and 6 bases from J, with 19 bases in between. The CDR3 is 15 amino acids. CDR3 sequence reads: CASSVDSGLLPEAFF. The CDR3 nucleotides read TGCGCCAGCAGCGTGGACAGCGGGCTTTTACCTGAAGCTTTCTTT.

V and J are TRBV2 and TRBJ1-4; D perhaps matches TRBD1 (5 bases). The length of the CDR3 is 15 residues. Deletions cut 2 bases from V and 4 bases from J, with 11 bases between. Germline CDR1 and CDR2: SNHLY and FYNNEI. Here the CDR3 reads CASSESWGNNEKLFF. The CDR3 DNA sequence: TGTGCCAGCAGTGAATCCTGGGGGAATAATGAAAAACTGTTTTTT. Full variable domain (outside the CDR3, taken from reference TRBV2 and TRBJ1-4): EPEVTQTPSHQVTQMGQEVILRCVPISNHLYFYWYRQILGQKVEFLVSFYNNEISEKSEIFDDQFSVERPDGSNFTLKIRSTKLEDSAMYFCASSESWGNNEKLFFGSGTQLSVL.

V gene TRBV28 combines with J gene TRBJ2-1; no clear D gene. CDR1 is MDHEN and CDR2 is SYDVKM in the germline V gene. The CDR3 sequence is 16 residues long. Deletions cut 8 bases from V and 1 base from J, with 18 bases between. The CDR3 protein is CASAISRADSYNEQFF. For the CDR3, the DNA is TGTGCCAGCGCCATATCCCGGGCGGATTCCTACAATGAGCAGTTCTTC.